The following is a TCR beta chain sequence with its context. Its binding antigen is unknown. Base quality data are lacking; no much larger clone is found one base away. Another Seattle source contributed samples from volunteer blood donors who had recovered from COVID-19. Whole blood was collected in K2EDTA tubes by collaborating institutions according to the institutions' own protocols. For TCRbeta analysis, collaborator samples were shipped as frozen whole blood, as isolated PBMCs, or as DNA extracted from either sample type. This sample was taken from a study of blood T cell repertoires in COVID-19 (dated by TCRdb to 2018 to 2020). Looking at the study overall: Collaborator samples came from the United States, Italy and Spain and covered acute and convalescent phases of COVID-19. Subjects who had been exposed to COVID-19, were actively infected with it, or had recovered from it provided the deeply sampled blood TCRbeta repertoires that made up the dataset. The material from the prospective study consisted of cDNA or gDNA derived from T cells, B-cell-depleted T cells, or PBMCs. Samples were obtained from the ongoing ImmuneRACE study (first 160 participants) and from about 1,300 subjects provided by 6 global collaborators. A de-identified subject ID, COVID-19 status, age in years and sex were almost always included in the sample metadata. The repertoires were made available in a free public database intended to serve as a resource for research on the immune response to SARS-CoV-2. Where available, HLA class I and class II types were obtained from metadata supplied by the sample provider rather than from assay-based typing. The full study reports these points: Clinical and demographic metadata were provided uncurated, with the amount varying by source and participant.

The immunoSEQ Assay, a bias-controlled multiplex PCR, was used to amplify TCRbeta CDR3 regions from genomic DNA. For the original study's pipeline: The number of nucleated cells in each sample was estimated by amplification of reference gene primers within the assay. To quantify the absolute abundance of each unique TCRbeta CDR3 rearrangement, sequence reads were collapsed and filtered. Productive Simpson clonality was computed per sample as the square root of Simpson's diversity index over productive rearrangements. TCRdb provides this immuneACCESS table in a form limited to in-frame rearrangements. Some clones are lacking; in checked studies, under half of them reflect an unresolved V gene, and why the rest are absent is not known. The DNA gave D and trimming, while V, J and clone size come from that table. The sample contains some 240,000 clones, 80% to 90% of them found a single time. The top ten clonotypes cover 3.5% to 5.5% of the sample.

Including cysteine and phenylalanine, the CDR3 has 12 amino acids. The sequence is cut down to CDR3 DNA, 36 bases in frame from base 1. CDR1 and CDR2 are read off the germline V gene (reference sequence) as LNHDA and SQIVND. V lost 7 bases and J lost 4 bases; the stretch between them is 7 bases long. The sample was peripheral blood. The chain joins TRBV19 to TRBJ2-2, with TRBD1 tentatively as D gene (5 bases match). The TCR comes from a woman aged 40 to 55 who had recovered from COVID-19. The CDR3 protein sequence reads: CASKGPTGELFF. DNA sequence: TGTGCCAGTAAGGGGCCCACCGGGGAGCTGTTTTTT. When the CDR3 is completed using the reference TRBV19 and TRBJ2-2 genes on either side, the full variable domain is DGGITQSPKYLFRKEGQNVTLSCEQNLNHDAMYWYRQDPGQGLRLIYYSQIVNDFQKGDIAEGYSVSREKKESFPLTVTSAQKNPTAFYLCASKGPTGELFFGEGSRLTVL.